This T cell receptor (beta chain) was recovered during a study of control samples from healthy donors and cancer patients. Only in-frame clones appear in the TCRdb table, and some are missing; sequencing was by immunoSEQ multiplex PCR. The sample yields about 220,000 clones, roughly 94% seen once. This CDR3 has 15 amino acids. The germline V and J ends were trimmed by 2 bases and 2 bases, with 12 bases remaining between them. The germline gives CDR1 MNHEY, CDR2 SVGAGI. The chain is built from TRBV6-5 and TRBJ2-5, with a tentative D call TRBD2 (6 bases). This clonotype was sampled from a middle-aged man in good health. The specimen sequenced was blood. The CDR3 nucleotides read TGTGCCAGCAGTTACGATGGGACTCTTCAAGAGACCCAGTACTTC. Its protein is CASSYDGTLQETQYF.